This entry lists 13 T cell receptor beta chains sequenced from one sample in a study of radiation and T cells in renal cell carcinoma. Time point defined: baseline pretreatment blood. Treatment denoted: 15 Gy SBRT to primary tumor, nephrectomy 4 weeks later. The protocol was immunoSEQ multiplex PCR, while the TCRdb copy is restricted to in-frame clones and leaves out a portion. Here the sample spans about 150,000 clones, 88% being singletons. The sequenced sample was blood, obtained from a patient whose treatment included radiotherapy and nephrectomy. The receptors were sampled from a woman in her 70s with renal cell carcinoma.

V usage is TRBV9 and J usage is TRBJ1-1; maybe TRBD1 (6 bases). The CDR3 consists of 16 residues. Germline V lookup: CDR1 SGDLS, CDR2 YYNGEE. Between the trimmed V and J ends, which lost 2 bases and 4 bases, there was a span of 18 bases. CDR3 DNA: TGTGCCAGCAGCGTCCAGAAGACAGGTCGGAGCACTGAAGCTTTCTTT. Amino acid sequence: CASSVQKTGRSTEAFF.

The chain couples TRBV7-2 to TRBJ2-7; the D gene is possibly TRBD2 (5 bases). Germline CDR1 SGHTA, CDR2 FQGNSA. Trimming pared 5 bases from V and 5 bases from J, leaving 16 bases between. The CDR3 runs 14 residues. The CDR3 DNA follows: TGTGCCAGCAGCACATACGGACGGGATAACGAGCAGTACTTC. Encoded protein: CASSTYGRDNEQYF.

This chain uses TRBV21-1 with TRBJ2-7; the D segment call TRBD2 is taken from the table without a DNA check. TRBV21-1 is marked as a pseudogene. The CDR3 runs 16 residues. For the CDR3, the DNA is TGTGCCAGCAGCAAAGGGTTACAGCGGGGGACCTACGAGCAGTACTTC. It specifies CASSKGLQRGTYEQYF.

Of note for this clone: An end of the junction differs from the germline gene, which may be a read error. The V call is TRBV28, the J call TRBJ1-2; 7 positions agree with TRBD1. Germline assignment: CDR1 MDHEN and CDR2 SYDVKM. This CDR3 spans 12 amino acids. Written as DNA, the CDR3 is TGTGCCAGCAGTTCGACAGGGCTCTCCCCTTTCTTC. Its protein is CASSSTGLSPFF.

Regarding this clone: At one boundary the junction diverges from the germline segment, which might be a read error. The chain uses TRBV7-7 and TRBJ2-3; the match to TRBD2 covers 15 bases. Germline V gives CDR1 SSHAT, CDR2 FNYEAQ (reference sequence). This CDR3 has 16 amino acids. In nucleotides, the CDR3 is TGTGCTAGCAGCCAGGGACTAGCGGGGGGTACAGATACGCAGTATTTT. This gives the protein CASSQGLAGGTDTQYF. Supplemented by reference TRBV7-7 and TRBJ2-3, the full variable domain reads GAGVSQSPRYKVTKRGQDVTLRCDPISSHATLYWYQQALGQGPEFLTYFNYEAQPDKSGLPSDRFSAERPEGSISTLTIQRTEQRDSAMYRCASSQGLAGGTDTQYFGPGTRLTVL.

The CDR3 coding sequence is TGTGCCAGCAGCTTCAGCCGGTTAGGGGAAAAACTGTTTTTT. Translating gives CASSFSRLGEKLFF. The chain employs TRBV5-6 and TRBJ1-4; D not certain. The CDR3 contains 14 residues. The germline gives CDR1 SGHDT, CDR2 YYEEEE. Trimming shortened V by 2 bases and J by 8 bases, and 13 bases separated the two germline ends.

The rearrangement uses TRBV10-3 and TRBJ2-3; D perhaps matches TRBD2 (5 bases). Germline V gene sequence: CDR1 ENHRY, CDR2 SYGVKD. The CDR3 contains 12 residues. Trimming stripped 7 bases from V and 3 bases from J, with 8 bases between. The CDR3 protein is CAIKSGTDTQYF. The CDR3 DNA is TGTGCCATCAAATCGGGGACAGATACGCAGTATTTT.

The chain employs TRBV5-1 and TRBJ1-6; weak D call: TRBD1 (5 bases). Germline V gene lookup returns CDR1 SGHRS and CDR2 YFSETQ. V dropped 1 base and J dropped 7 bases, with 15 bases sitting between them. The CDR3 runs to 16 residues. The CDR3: CASSLHWSGTNSPLHF. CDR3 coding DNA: TGCGCCAGCAGCTTGCACTGGTCAGGGACGAATTCACCCCTCCACTTT.

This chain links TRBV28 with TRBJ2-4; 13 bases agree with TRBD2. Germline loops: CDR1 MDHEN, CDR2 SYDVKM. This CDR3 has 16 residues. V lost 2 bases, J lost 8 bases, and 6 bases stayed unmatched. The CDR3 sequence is CASSLTGTSGVYIQYF. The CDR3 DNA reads TGTGCCAGCAGTTTAACTGGGACTAGCGGGGTTTACATTCAGTACTTC.

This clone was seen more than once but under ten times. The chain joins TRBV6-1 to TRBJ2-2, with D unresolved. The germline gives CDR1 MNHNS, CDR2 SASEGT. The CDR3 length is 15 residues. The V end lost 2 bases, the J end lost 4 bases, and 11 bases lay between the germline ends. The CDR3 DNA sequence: TGTGCCAGCAGTGAATTGCGGCGGAGCACCGGGGAGCTGTTTTTT. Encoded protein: CASSELRRSTGELFF.

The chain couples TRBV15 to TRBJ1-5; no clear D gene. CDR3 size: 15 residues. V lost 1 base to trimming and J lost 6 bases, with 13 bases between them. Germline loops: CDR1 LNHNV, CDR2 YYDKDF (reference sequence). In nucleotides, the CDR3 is TGTGCCACCAGCAGAGTGGCGTACCCGAGTCAGCCCCAGCATTTT. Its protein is CATSRVAYPSQPQHF. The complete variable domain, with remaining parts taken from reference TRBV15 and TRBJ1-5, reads DAMVIQNPRYQVTQFGKPVTLSCSQTLNHNVMYWYQQKSSQAPKLLFHYYDKDFNNEADTPDNFQSRRPNTSFCFLDIRSPGLGDTAMYLCATSRVAYPSQPQHFGDGTRLSIL.

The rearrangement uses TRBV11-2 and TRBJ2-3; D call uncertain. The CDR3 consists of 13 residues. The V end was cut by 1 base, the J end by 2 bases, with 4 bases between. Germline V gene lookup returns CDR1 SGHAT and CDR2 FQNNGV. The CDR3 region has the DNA TGTGCCAGCAGCTTAGCCTTCACAGATACGCAGTATTTT. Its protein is CASSLAFTDTQYF.

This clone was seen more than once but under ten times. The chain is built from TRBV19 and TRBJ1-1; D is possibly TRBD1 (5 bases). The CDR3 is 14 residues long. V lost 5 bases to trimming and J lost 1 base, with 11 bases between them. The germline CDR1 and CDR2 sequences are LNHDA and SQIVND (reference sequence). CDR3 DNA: TGTGCCAGTAGTGTCCTTGGGGGGAACACTGAAGCTTTCTTT. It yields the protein CASSVLGGNTEAFF.